This T cell receptor beta chain was profiled in a study of cytomegalovirus exposure and HLA in healthy donors. Study outcomes and limitations: At a 0.05 false discovery rate, a later analysis found 16,951 TCR beta sequences to be associated with HLA alleles.

About this clone itself: Its antigen is currently unknown.

Germline CDR1 and CDR2: SGHRS and YFSETQ. CDR3 size: 15 residues. After removal of 4 bases from V and 5 bases from J, the junction contained 8 bases not matched to a gene. The PCR used 60 Vbeta and 13 Jbeta primers. TCRdb's table, derived via immunoSEQ multiplex PCR, lists solely in-frame clones and lacks some. The repertoire includes 140,000 or so clones, approximately 80% of them detected once, and about 1.7% sits in the top ten. The chain is built from TRBV5-1 and TRBJ2-3; 9 positions agree with TRBD1. The sequenced sample was PBMCs. This clonotype originated in a man aged 35 to 55 in good health and CMV-seronegative. The CDR3 protein is CASSGNRGLGDTQYF. The CDR3 nucleotides read TGCGCCAGCAGCGGAAACAGGGGGCTGGGAGATACGCAGTATTTT.